This T cell receptor (beta chain) was documented in a study of blood T cells in healthy people across ages. This CDR3 has 13 amino acids. V shed 8 bases and J 1 base; nucleotides not matched to a gene: 1. CDR1 and CDR2 (germline): MNHNS, SASEGT. This clonotype came up a few times. Alongside a J-beta primer mix, a sample-barcoded 5' primer served in a second PCR lasting roughly 6 to 11 cycles. A single record per CDR3 protein comes from TCRdb applying MiXCR to the 5' RACE reads. This sample has about 640,000 distinct CDR3 sequences, with approximately 50% found just once. Sequencing input: blood. This clonotype originated in a man in his sixties in good health. J is TRBJ2-3 and V is TRBV6-1, with 9 bases matching TRBD2. CDR3 sequence reads: CASQRGGTDTQYF. Here the CDR3 DNA reads TGTGCCAGCCAGCGGGGGGGCACAGATACGCAGTATTTT.